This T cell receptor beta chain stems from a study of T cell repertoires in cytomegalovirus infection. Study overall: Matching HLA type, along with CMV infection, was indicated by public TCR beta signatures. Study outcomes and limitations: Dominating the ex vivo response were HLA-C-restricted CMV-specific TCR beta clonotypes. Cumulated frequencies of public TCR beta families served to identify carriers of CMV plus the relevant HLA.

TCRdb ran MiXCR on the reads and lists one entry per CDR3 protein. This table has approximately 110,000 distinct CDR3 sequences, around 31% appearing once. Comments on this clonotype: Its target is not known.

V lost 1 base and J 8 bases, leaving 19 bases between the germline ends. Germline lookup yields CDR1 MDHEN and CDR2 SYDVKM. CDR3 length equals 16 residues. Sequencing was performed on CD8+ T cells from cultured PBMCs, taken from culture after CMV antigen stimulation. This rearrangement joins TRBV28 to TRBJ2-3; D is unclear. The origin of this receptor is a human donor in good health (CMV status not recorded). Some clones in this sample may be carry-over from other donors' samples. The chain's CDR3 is CASSLFAADKDGTQYF. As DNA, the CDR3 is TGTGCCAGCAGTTTATTCGCGGCTGATAAAGATGGTACGCAGTATTTT.